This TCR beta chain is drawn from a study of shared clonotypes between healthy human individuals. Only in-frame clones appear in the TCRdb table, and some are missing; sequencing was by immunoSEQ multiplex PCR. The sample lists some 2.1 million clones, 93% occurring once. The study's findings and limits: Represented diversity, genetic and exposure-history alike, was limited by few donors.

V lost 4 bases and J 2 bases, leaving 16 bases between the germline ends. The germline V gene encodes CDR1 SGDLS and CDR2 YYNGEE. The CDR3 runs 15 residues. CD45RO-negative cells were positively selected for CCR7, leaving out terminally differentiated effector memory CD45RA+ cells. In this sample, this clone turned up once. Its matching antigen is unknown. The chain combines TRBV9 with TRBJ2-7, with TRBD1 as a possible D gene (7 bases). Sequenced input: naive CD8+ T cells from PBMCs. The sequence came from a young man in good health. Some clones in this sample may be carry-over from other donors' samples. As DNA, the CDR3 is TGTGCCAGCAGCCCAGGAGGGGGCTCCACCTACGAGCAGTACTTC. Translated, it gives CASSPGGGSTYEQYF. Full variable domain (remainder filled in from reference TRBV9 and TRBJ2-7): DSGVTQTPKHLITATGQRVTLRCSPRSGDLSVYWYQQSLDQGLQFLIQYYNGEERAKGNILERFSAQQFPDLHSELNLSSLELGDSALYFCASSPGGGSTYEQYFGPGTRLTVT.